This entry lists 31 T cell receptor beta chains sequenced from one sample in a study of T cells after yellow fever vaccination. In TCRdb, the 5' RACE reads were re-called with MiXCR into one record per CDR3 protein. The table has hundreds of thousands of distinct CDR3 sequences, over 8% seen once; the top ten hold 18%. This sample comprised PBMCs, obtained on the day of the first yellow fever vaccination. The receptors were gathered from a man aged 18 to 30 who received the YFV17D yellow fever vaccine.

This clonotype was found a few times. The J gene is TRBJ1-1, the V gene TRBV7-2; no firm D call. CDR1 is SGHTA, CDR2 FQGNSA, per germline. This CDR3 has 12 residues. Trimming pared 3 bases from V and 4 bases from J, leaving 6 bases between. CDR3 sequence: CASSLMTTEAFF. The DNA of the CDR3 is TGTGCCAGCAGCTTGATGACCACTGAAGCTTTCTTT.

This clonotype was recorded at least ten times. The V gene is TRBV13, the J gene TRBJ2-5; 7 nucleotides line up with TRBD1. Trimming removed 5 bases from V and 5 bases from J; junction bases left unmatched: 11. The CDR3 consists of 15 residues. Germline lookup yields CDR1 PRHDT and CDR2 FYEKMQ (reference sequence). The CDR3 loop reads CASSQGQDRRETQYF. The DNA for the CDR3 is TGTGCCAGCAGCCAAGGACAGGACCGTCGGGAGACCCAGTACTTC. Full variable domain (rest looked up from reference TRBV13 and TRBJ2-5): AAGVIQSPRHLIKEKRETATLKCYPIPRHDTVYWYQQGPGQDPQFLISFYEKMQSDKGSIPDRFSAQQFSDYHSELNMSSLELGDSALYFCASSQGQDRRETQYFGPGTRLLVL.

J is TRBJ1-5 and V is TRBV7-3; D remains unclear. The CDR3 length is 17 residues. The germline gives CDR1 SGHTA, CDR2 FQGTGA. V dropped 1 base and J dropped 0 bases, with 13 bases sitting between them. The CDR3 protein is CASSLNVAEYSNQPQHF. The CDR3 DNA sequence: TGTGCCAGCAGCTTAAATGTAGCCGAGTATAGCAATCAGCCCCAGCATTTT.

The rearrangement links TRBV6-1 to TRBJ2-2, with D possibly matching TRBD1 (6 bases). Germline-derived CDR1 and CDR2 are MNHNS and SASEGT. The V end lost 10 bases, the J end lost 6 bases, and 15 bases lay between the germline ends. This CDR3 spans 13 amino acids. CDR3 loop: CATEGVGAGELFF. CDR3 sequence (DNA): TGTGCCACCGAGGGGGTAGGGGCCGGGGAGCTGTTTTTT.

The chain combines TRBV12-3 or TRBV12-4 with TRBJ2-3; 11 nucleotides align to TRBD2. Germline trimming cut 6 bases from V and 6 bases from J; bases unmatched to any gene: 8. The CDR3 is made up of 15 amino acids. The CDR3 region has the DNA TGTGCCAGCAGCTACCTAGCGGGGGGCCGGGATACGCAGTATTTT. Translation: CASSYLAGGRDTQYF.

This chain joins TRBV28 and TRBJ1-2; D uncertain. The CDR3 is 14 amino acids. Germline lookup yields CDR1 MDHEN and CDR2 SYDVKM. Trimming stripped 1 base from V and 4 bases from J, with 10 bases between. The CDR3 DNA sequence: TGTGCCAGCAGTTTATCGGCCAGGAGCTATGGCTACACCTTC. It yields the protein CASSLSARSYGYTF.

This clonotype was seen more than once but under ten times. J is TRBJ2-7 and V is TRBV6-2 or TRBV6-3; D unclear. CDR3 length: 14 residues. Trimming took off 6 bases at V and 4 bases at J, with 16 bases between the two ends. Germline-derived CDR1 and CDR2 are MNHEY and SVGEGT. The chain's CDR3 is CASRAASRVYEQYV. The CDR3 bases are TGTGCCAGCAGAGCCGCCAGCCGAGTATACGAGCAGTACGTC.

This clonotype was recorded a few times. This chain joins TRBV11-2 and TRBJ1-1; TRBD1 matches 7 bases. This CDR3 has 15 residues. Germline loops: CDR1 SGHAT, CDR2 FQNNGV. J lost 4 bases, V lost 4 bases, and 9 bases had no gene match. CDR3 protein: CASSSDREGITEAFF. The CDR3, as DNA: TGTGCCAGCAGCTCCGACAGGGAAGGTATCACTGAAGCTTTCTTT.

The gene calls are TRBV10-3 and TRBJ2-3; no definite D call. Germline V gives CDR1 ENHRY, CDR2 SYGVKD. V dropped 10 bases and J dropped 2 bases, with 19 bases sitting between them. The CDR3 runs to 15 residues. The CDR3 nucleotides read TGTGCCACCCAGACCTCACAAGGAAACACAGATACGCAGTATTTT. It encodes CATQTSQGNTDTQYF.

CDR3 residues: CASSGRQGTEAFF. CDR3 nucleotide sequence: TGTGCCAGCAGCGGCAGACAGGGGACTGAAGCTTTCTTT. This chain uses TRBV7-2 with TRBJ1-1; 8 bases map to TRBD1. V shed 5 bases, J shed 5 bases, and the junction held 4 bases outside the gene matches. CDR1 SGHTA and CDR2 FQGNSA come from the germline V gene. This CDR3 is 13 amino acids long.

CDR3 region: CASSRGWTGEDEKLFF. In nucleotides, the CDR3 is TGTGCCAGCAGCCGGGGATGGACAGGCGAGGATGAAAAACTGTTTTTT. The V gene is TRBV3-1, the J gene TRBJ1-4; 7 positions agree with TRBD1. Germline V gene sequence: CDR1 LGHDT, CDR2 YNNKEL (reference sequence). This CDR3 spans 16 amino acids. Trimming removed 4 bases from V and 6 bases from J; junction bases left unmatched: 11.

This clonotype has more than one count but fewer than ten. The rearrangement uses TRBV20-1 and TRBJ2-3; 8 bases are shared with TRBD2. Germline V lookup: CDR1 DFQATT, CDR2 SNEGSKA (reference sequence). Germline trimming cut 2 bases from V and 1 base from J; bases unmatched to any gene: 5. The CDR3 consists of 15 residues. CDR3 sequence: CSARSTSGRTDTQYF. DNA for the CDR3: TGCAGTGCTAGAAGTACTAGCGGTCGCACAGATACGCAGTATTTT.

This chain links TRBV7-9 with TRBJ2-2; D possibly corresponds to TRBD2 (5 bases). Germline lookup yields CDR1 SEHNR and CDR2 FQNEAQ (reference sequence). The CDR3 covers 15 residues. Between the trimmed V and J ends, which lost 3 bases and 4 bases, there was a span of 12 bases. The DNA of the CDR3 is TGTGCCAGCAGCTTTGGTCGGGGATCCACCGGGGAGCTGTTTTTT. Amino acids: CASSFGRGSTGELFF.

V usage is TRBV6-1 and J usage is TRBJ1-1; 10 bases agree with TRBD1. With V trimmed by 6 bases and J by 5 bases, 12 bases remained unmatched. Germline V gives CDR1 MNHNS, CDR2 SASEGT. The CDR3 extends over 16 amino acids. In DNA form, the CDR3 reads TGTGCCAGCAGGACAGGGGGCCTAAAGAGTCGGACTGAAGCTTTCTTT. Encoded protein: CASRTGGLKSRTEAFF.

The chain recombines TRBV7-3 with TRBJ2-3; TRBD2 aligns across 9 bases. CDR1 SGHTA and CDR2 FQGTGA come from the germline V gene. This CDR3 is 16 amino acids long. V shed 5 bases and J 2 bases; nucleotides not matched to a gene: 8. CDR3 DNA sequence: TGTGCCAGCAGCCTCTTAGCGGGGGCCGTCACAGATACGCAGTATTTT. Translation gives CASSLLAGAVTDTQYF.

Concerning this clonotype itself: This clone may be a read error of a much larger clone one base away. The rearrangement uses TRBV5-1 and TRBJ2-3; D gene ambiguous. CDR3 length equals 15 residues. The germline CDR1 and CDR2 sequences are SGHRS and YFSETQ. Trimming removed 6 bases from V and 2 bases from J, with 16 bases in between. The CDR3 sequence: CASNSRADHTDTQYF. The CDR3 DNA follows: TGCGCCAGCAACTCTAGAGCAGACCACACAGATACGCAGTATTTT.

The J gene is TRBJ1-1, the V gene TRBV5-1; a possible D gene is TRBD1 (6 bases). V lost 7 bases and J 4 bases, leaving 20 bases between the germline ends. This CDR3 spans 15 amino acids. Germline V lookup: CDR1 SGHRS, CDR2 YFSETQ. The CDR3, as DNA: TGCGCCAGCGGAACAATCCAGGGGATGGGCACTGAAGCTTTCTTT. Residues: CASGTIQGMGTEAFF.

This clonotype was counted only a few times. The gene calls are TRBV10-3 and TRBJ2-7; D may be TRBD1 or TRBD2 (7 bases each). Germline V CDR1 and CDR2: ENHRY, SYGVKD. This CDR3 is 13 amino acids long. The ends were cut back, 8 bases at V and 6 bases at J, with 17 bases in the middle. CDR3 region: CAISGGAAGEQYF. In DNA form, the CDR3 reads TGTGCCATCTCAGGGGGGGCAGCTGGCGAGCAGTACTTC.

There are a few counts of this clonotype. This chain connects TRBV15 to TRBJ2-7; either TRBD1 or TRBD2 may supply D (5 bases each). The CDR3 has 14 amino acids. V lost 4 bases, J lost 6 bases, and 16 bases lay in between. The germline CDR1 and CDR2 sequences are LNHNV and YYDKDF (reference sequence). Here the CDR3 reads CATSKEPSGGEQYF. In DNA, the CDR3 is TGTGCCACCAGCAAGGAACCGTCTGGGGGCGAGCAGTACTTC.

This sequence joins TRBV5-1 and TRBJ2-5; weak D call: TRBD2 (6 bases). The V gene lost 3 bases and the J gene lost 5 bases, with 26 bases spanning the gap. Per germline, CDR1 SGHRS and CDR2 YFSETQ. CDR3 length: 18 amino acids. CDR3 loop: CASSWGLGRWAKKETQYF. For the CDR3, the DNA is TGCGCCAGCAGCTGGGGACTGGGGAGGTGGGCTAAGAAGGAGACCCAGTACTTC. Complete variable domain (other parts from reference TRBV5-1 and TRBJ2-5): KAGVTQTPRYLIKTRGQQVTLSCSPISGHRSVSWYQQTPGQGLQFLFEYFSETQRNKGNFPGRFSGRQFSNSRSEMNVSTLELGDSALYLCASSWGLGRWAKKETQYFGPGTRLLVL.

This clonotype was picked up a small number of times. CDR3 nucleotide sequence: TGTGCCAGCAGCTCGGACAGACGGGGATATGTGCAGTACTTC. Residues: CASSSDRRGYVQYF. This chain joins TRBV5-4 and TRBJ2-7, with TRBD1 as a possible D gene (6 bases). Germline V lookup: CDR1 SGHNT, CDR2 YYREEE (reference sequence). The CDR3 is made up of 14 amino acids. Trimming left V 3 bases short and J 9 bases short, with 19 bases between.

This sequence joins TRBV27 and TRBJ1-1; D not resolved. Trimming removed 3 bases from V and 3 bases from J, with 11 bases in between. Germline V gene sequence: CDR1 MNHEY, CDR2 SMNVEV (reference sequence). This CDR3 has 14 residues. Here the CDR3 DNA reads TGTGCCAGCAGTTTGTCCGGGCCGGACACTGAAGCTTTCTTT. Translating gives CASSLSGPDTEAFF.

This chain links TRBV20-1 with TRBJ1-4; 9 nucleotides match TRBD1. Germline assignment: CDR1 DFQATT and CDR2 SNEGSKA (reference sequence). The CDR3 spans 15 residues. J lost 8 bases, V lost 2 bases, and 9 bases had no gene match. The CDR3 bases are TGCAGTGCTAGAAAGGCGTCCGGGACAGGGGAAAAACTGTTTTTT. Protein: CSARKASGTGEKLFF.

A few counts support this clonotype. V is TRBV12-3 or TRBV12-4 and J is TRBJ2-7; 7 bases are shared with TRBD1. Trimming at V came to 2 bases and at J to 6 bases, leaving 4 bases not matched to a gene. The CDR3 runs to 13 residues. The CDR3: CASSLRGLGEQYF. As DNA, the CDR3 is TGTGCCAGCAGTTTAAGGGGGCTGGGCGAGCAGTACTTC.

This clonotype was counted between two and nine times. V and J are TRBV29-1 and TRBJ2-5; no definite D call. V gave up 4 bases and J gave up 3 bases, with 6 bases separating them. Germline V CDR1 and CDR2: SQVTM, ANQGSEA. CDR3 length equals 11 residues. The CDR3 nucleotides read TGCAGCGTTGGTCCGGAAGAGACCCAGTACTTC. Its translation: CSVGPEETQYF.

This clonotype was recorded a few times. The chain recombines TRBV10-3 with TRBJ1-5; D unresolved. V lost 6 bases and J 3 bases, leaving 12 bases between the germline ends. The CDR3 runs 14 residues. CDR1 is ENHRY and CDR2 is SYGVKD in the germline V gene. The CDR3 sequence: CAIRRDGYNQPQHF. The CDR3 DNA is TGTGCCATCAGACGCGACGGTTACAATCAGCCCCAGCATTTT.

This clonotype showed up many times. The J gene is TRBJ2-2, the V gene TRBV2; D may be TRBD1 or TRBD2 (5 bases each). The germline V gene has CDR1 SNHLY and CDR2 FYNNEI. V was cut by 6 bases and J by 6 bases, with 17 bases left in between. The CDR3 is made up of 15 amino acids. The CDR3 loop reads CASSLLGALPGELFF. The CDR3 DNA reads TGTGCCAGCAGCTTGCTCGGGGCCCTGCCCGGGGAGCTGTTTTTT. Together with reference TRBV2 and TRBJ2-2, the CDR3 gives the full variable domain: EPEVTQTPSHQVTQMGQEVILRCVPISNHLYFYWYRQILGQKVEFLVSFYNNEISEKSEIFDDQFSVERPDGSNFTLKIRSTKLEDSAMYFCASSLLGALPGELFFGEGSRLTVL.

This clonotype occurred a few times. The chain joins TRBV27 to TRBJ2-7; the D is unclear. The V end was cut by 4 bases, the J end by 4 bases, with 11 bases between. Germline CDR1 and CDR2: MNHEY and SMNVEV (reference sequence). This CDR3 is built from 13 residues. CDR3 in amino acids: CASSSRAGYEQYF. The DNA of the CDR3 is TGTGCCAGCAGTTCCCGGGCCGGATACGAGCAGTACTTC.

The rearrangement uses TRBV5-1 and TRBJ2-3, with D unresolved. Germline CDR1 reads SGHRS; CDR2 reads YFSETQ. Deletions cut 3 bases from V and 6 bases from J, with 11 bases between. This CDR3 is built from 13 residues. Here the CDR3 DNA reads TGCGCCAGCAGCTCCTACCTAGGGGATACGCAGTATTTT. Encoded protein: CASSSYLGDTQYF.

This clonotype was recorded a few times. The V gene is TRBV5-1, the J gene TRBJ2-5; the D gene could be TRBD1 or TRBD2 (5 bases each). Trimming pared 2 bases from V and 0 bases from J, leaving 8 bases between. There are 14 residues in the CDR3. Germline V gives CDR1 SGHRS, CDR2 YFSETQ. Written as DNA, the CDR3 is TGCGCCAGCAGCTTTGAGGGGCACCAAGAGACCCAGTACTTC. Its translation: CASSFEGHQETQYF.

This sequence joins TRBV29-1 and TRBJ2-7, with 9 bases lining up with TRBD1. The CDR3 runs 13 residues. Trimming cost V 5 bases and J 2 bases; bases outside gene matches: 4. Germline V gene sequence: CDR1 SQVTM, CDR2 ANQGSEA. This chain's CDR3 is CSVPGQGTYEQYF. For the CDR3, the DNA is TGCAGCGTTCCGGGACAGGGTACCTACGAGCAGTACTTC.